These 23 T cell receptor beta chains share one sample of origin, sequenced in a study of blood T cell repertoires in COVID-19 (dated by TCRdb to between 2020 and 2021). The method was the immunoSEQ multiplex PCR assay. Here the immuneACCESS table is served through TCRdb, limited to in-frame sequences with V and J called. Missing clones are a known gap in these copies; in checked studies unresolved V genes cover under half, and the rest lacks a known reason. This sample lists about 280,000 clones; 85% were detected once. The biggest ten clones account for 2.5% of the sample. Sequencing input: PBMCs or T cells enriched from blood (not recorded which). These receptors all come from a woman aged 45-60 years who had recovered from COVID-19.

The sample holds a few counts of this clone. The V gene is TRBV5-1, the J gene TRBJ2-7; D may be TRBD2 (6 bases). CDR3 length: 15 amino acids. Trimming took off 4 bases at V and 4 bases at J, with 18 bases between the two ends. Germline values: CDR1 SGHRS, CDR2 YFSETQ. The CDR3 sequence is CASSLVSGDFYEQYF. The CDR3 nucleotides are TGCGCCAGCAGCCTAGTATCGGGGGATTTTTACGAGCAGTACTTC.

This clone was recorded only once. The CDR3 DNA reads as TGCAGCGTTGGTCCAGGGAACACTGAAGCTTTCTTT. This encodes CSVGPGNTEAFF. The genes are TRBV29-1 and TRBJ1-1, with D uncertain. The CDR3 sequence is 12 residues long. Germline-derived CDR1 and CDR2 are SQVTM and ANQGSEA. Trimming cost V 4 bases and J 1 base, with 7 bases left between them.

The chain uses TRBV5-4 and TRBJ1-1; no clear D. Trimming shortened V by 2 bases and J by 1 base, and 12 bases separated the two germline ends. Germline V gene data show CDR1 as SGHNT and CDR2 as YYREEE (reference sequence). The CDR3 contains 15 residues. The CDR3 DNA is TGTGCCAGCAGCTTAGGAATCCGGGAGAACACTGAAGCTTTCTTT. It specifies CASSLGIRENTEAFF.

This clone showed up just once. This rearrangement joins TRBV27 to TRBJ1-1; 8 bases agree with TRBD1. CDR3 length equals 14 residues. Germline CDR1 and CDR2: MNHEY and SMNVEV (reference sequence). The V segment lost 2 bases and the J segment 5 bases; nucleotides outside the gene matches: 4. CDR3 bases: TGTGCCAGCAGTTTAAGACAGGGGAGGACTGAAGCTTTCTTT. Protein: CASSLRQGRTEAFF.

V and J are TRBV18 and TRBJ1-2, with 7 bases matching TRBD1. J was trimmed by 2 bases and V by 3 bases; bases with no gene match: 12. The germline V gene has CDR1 KGHSH and CDR2 LQKENI. The CDR3 extends over 17 amino acids. CDR3 nucleotide sequence: TGTGCCAGCTCACCCCGGACAGGTCGGACCCCCAACTATGGCTACACCTTC. Its translation is CASSPRTGRTPNYGYTF. The whole variable domain, remainder taken from reference TRBV18 and TRBJ1-2, is NAGVMQNPRHLVRRRGQEARLRCSPMKGHSHVYWYRQLPEEGLKFMVYLQKENIIDESGMPKERFSAEFPKEGPSILRIQQVVRGDSAAYFCASSPRTGRTPNYGYTFGSGTRLTVV.

A word on this clone: A far larger clone differs by one base, so this is likely a read error. Other DNA sequences within the sample encode an identical CDR3. The chain joins TRBV12-3 or TRBV12-4 to TRBJ2-7; 7 bases agree with TRBD1. The CDR3 has 13 amino acids. The trim removed 5 bases at V and 0 bases at J, leaving 1 base unmatched. The CDR3 coding sequence is TGTGCCAGCAGTCGGGACAGCTCCTACGAGCAGTACTTC. Protein product: CASSRDSSYEQYF.

This clone was picked up a small number of times. The CDR3 here is CAISDGGQGSTDTQYF. DNA of the CDR3: TGTGCCATCAGTGATGGGGGTCAGGGGAGCACAGATACGCAGTATTTT. The chain is built from TRBV10-3 and TRBJ2-3, with TRBD1 as a possible D gene (6 bases). The CDR3 runs 16 residues. Trimming pared 3 bases from V and 0 bases from J, leaving 13 bases between. CDR1 and CDR2 from the germline V gene are ENHRY and SYGVKD.

The chain carries TRBV19 and TRBJ1-6; 7 bases are shared with TRBD1. CDR3 size: 13 residues. V was clipped by 6 bases and J by 13 bases; unmatched bases: 9. Germline CDR1 LNHDA, CDR2 SQIVND (reference sequence). CDR3 sequence reads: CASSRQGDRPLHF. CDR3 in DNA: TGTGCCAGTAGCCGACAGGGCGACAGGCCCCTCCACTTT.

The CDR3 is CASSASYEQYF. The CDR3 DNA follows: TGTGCCAGCAGCGCGAGCTACGAGCAGTACTTC. The rearrangement joins TRBV7-2 to TRBJ2-7; D is unresolved. Germline assignment: CDR1 SGHTA and CDR2 FQGNSA. This CDR3 has 11 amino acids. Trimming removed 5 bases at V and 3 bases at J, with 5 bases between.

The V gene is TRBV19, the J gene TRBJ1-1; 10 bases line up with TRBD1. Germline lookup yields CDR1 LNHDA and CDR2 SQIVND (reference sequence). Unmatched junction bases numbered 6, after V lost 7 bases and J lost 4 bases. The CDR3 has 14 residues. CDR3 protein: CASKVDRGATEAFF. As DNA, the CDR3 is TGTGCCAGTAAAGTGGACAGGGGGGCCACTGAAGCTTTCTTT.

This chain joins TRBV7-8 and TRBJ2-2; TRBD2 aligns across 8 bases. V gave up 0 bases and J gave up 6 bases; unmatched junction bases: 3. Looked up from germline, CDR1 is SGHVS and CDR2 is FQNEAQ. CDR3 length: 15 residues. The CDR3 DNA reads as TGTGCCAGCAGCTTAGCAGCGGGAGCACCCGGGGAGCTGTTTTTT. Translating gives CASSLAAGAPGELFF.

The rearrangement uses TRBV6-5 and TRBJ1-4; D is unresolved. CDR1 MNHEY and CDR2 SVGAGI come from the germline V gene. V was shortened by 5 bases and J by 6 bases, with 13 bases between the two germline ends. This CDR3 spans 14 amino acids. The CDR3 is CASSTREGDEKLFF. The CDR3 DNA sequence: TGTGCCAGCAGTACTCGCGAGGGCGATGAAAAACTGTTTTTT.

J is TRBJ1-1 and V is TRBV6-2 or TRBV6-3; tentatively, D is TRBD1 (5 bases). V lost 6 bases, J lost 3 bases, and 14 bases lay in between. The CDR3 spans 14 residues. CDR1 MNHEY and CDR2 SVGEGT come from the germline V gene. The chain's CDR3 is CASSGGGSYTEAFF. In DNA, the CDR3 is TGTGCCAGCAGCGGGGGGGGGAGTTACACTGAAGCTTTCTTT.

This rearrangement joins TRBV30 to TRBJ1-2; D uncertain. Trimming left V 3 bases short and J 5 bases short, with 16 bases between. Germline CDR1 reads GTSNPN; CDR2 reads SVGIG (reference sequence). This CDR3 comprises 14 residues. Here the CDR3 reads CAWSLRPREYGYTF. The DNA of the CDR3 is TGTGCCTGGAGCCTCCGTCCTCGAGAGTATGGCTACACCTTC.

The chain has TRBV9 and TRBJ2-1, with 10 bases fitting TRBD2. The V segment lost 0 bases and the J segment 7 bases; nucleotides outside the gene matches: 4. Germline CDR1 SGDLS, CDR2 YYNGEE. This CDR3 spans 15 amino acids. The CDR3 nucleotides are TGTGCCAGCAGCGTAGTTCCAGCGGGAGGGAATGAGCAGTTCTTC. Encoded protein: CASSVVPAGGNEQFF. Filled out from reference TRBV9 and TRBJ2-1, the complete variable domain reads DSGVTQTPKHLITATGQRVTLRCSPRSGDLSVYWYQQSLDQGLQFLIQYYNGEERAKGNILERFSAQQFPDLHSELNLSSLELGDSALYFCASSVVPAGGNEQFFGPGTRLTVL.

This clone was picked up a small number of times. This same CDR3 is encoded by further DNA sequences in the sample. This chain joins TRBV19 and TRBJ2-1; D is possibly TRBD2 (5 bases). The CDR3 sequence is 15 residues long. Germline-derived CDR1 and CDR2 are LNHDA and SQIVND (reference sequence). V was shortened by 1 base and J by 1 base, with 8 bases between the two germline ends. The CDR3 protein is CASSIAGGSYNEQFF. CDR3 DNA sequence: TGTGCCAGTAGTATAGCGGGCGGGTCCTACAATGAGCAGTTCTTC.

The chain combines TRBV7-6 with TRBJ1-2; no clear D. Trimming pared 5 bases from V and 2 bases from J, leaving 12 bases between. Germline V gene data show CDR1 as SGHVS and CDR2 as FNYEAQ. This CDR3 region has 14 residues. The CDR3 sequence: CASSPSILNYGYTF. CDR3 coding DNA: TGTGCCAGCAGCCCCTCAATACTGAACTATGGCTACACCTTC.

This clone occurred a few times. This chain connects TRBV5-1 to TRBJ1-6, with D uncertain. This CDR3 is built from 16 residues. V lost 4 bases to trimming and J lost 5 bases, with 16 bases between them. The germline V gene has CDR1 SGHRS and CDR2 YFSETQ. CDR3 bases: TGCGCCAGCAGCCCTGGAGGAGGGCTTCATAATTCACCCCTCCACTTT. Protein: CASSPGGGLHNSPLHF.

The V and J genes are TRBV25-1 and TRBJ1-6, with TRBD1 identical over 8 bases. V was clipped by 10 bases and J by 9 bases; unmatched bases: 8. Germline V CDR1 and CDR2: MGHDK, SYGVNS. This CDR3 contains 13 residues. In nucleotides, the CDR3 is TGTGCCACTCAAGGGACAGGCGGTTCACCCCTCCACTTT. Its translation is CATQGTGGSPLHF.

The rearrangement uses TRBV5-6 and TRBJ2-5, with 11 bases lining up with TRBD2. Looked up from germline, CDR1 is SGHDT and CDR2 is YYEEEE. This CDR3 has 16 residues. The junction had 1 base not matched to a gene; V was cut back by 0 bases and J by 0 bases. The CDR3 region is CASSLGTSGHQETQYF. As DNA, the CDR3 is TGTGCCAGCAGCTTGGGGACTAGCGGGCACCAAGAGACCCAGTACTTC.

This chain links TRBV28 with TRBJ1-2, with 7 bases that match TRBD1. The CDR3 is 12 amino acids. J was trimmed by 4 bases and V by 6 bases; bases with no gene match: 2. Germline lookup yields CDR1 MDHEN and CDR2 SYDVKM. CDR3 bases: TGTGCCAGCAGGTACAGGGGCTATGGCTACACCTTC. Its translation: CASRYRGYGYTF.

The chain couples TRBV19 to TRBJ2-3, with a tentative D call TRBD1 (5 bases). CDR1 and CDR2 (germline): LNHDA, SQIVND (reference sequence). The CDR3 totals 13 residues. The V end was cut by 5 bases, the J end by 6 bases, with 12 bases between. This CDR3 reads CASSRTTGDTQYF. Written as DNA, the CDR3 is TGTGCCAGTAGTCGCACTACAGGCGATACGCAGTATTTT.

The chain combines TRBV30 with TRBJ1-4, with 10 bases lining up with TRBD1. The V and J ends lost 2 bases and 6 bases, in that order; junction bases with no gene match: 3. CDR3 length: 14 residues. Germline CDR1 and CDR2: GTSNPN and SVGIG (reference sequence). As DNA, the CDR3 is TGTGCCTGGAGTCTGGACAGGGGGGATGAAAAACTGTTTTTT. Encoded protein: CAWSLDRGDEKLFF.